This entry features one TCR beta chain sequence. This entry belongs to a study of cytomegalovirus exposure and HLA in healthy donors. Germline trimming cut 10 bases from V and 4 bases from J; bases unmatched to any gene: 4. The CDR3 loop spans 11 amino acids. The germline V gene has CDR1 ENHRY and CDR2 SYGVKD. PCR employed 60 Vbeta and 13 Jbeta primers. Here immunoSEQ multiplex PCR was the method, and the copy in TCRdb shows in-frame clones only, minus some. The top ten hold less than 5% of the sample, which has 100,000 to 150,000 clones, less than 80% seen once. This rearrangement joins TRBV10-3 to TRBJ2-7, with 7 bases identical to TRBD1. Source material: PBMCs. The clonotype originates from a man aged 25 to 40 in good health and CMV-seronegative. Written as DNA, the CDR3 is TGTGCCAGACAGGGACCTTACGAGCAGTACTTC. Translated: CARQGPYEQYF.